The rows below give T cell receptor beta chains drawn from one sample of a study of blood T cells in healthy people across ages. MiXCR, applied by TCRdb to the 5' RACE reads, yields one record per CDR3 protein. Of approximately 850,000 distinct CDR3 sequences listed, roughly 64% are singletons. Input material: blood. These receptor sequences come from a man aged 25-40 years in good health. Both conserved end residues are part of each CDR3. A D gene is named only where the DNA matches it firmly. Size tells how often a clone was seen (once, few, many) or the class of an expanded clone, and some rows leave it out.

j_gene	d_gene	abundance	v_gene	CDR3aa	CDR3nt
TRBJ2-3	NA	NA	TRBV28	CASVDSSSTDTQYF	TGTGCCAGCGTAGACAGTTCTAGCACAGATACGCAGTATTTT
TRBJ1-2	TRBD1	few	TRBV25-1	CASQKSGQRYGGYTF	TGTGCCAGCCAAAAGTCGGGACAGCGTTATGGTGGCTACACCTTC
TRBJ2-5	NA	NA	TRBV6-5	CASSEGIRGETQYF	TGTGCCAGCAGTGAGGGAATCAGGGGAGAGACCCAGTACTTC
TRBJ2-3	NA	NA	TRBV6-5	CARLGTQYF	TGTGCCAGGCTTGGTACGCAGTATTTT
TRBJ2-4	TRBD1	NA	TRBV30	CAWSVRRQGGRGAKNIQYF	TGTGCCTGGAGTGTACGTAGACAGGGGGGGAGAGGAGCCAAAAACATTCAGTACTTC
TRBJ2-2	NA	few	TRBV4-3	CASSPRGLPGELFF	TGCGCCAGCAGCCCCAGGGGTCTCCCCGGGGAGCTGTTTTTT
TRBJ2-5	NA	NA	TRBV7-9	CASSPVWETQYF	TGTGCCAGCAGCCCAGTGTGGGAGACCCAGTACTTC
TRBJ2-7	TRBD1	few	TRBV6-5	CASSLRSGTGGYEQYF	TGTGCCAGCAGTTTACGCTCCGGGACAGGGGGCTACGAGCAGTACTTC
TRBJ2-1	NA	NA	TRBV24-1	CATSSEYQETQFF	TGTGCCACCAGTAGTGAGTACCAAGAGACCCAGTTCTTC
TRBJ1-6	NA	NA	TRBV18	CASSPRESYNSPLHF	TGTGCCAGCTCACCAAGGGAATCCTATAATTCACCCCTCCACTTT
TRBJ2-4	TRBD1	NA	TRBV20-1	CSAPTSRQGKNIQYF	TGCAGTGCCCCTACATCGAGACAGGGAAAAAACATTCAGTACTTC
TRBJ1-2	NA	NA	TRBV25-1	CASSYGYGYTF	TGTGCCAGCAGTTACGGGTATGGCTACACCTTC
TRBJ2-4	TRBD1	few	TRBV7-9	CASSTGGGNIQYF	TGTGCCAGCAGCACAGGGGGCGGGAACATTCAGTACTTC
TRBJ1-2	TRBD1	few	TRBV6-5	CASSYDRGRNYGYTF	TGTGCCAGCAGTTACGACAGGGGGCGAAACTATGGCTACACCTTC
TRBJ1-1	NA	NA	TRBV20-1	CSARRGVNLFEAFF	TGCAGTGCTAGAAGAGGCGTGAACCTATTTGAAGCTTTCTTT
TRBJ2-3	NA	NA	TRBV7-2	CASSLAERTTQYF	TGTGCCAGCAGCTTAGCGGAAAGAACTACGCAGTATTTT
TRBJ2-1	TRBD2	few	TRBV29-1	CSVPPGTSGYNEQFF	TGCAGCGTGCCACCCGGGACTAGCGGCTACAATGAGCAGTTCTTC
TRBJ2-3	NA	NA	TRBV2	CASSESSGWQLSTDTQYF	TGTGCCAGCAGTGAATCTTCAGGCTGGCAGCTAAGCACAGATACGCAGTATTTT
TRBJ2-5	NA	few	TRBV29-1	CSVGSLAEETQYF	TGCAGCGTTGGTAGCTTGGCAGAAGAGACCCAGTACTTC
TRBJ1-2	NA	few	TRBV14	CASSQGVDYGYTF	TGTGCCAGCAGCCAAGGGGTTGACTATGGCTACACCTTC
TRBJ2-4	NA	few	TRBV2	CASRGGTLAKNIQYF	TGTGCCAGCAGAGGGGGAACTCTAGCCAAAAACATTCAGTACTTC
TRBJ2-7	TRBD2	NA	TRBV20-1	CSATSGDAYEQYF	TGCAGTGCTACAAGCGGGGACGCCTACGAGCAGTACTTC
TRBJ1-5	NA	few	TRBV12-3/TRBV12-4	CASSLGGGPSPQHF	TGTGCCAGCAGCCTCGGGGGAGGGCCATCGCCCCAGCATTTT
TRBJ2-4	NA	many	TRBV20-1	CSANPTGAKNIQYF	TGCAGTGCCAATCCTACTGGAGCCAAAAACATTCAGTACTTC
TRBJ2-7	NA	once	TRBV29-1	CSVGKDGTYEQYF	TGCAGCGTTGGCAAGGACGGGACCTACGAGCAGTACTTC
TRBJ2-1	TRBD1	few	TRBV29-1	CSVEPQGEQFF	TGCAGCGTTGAACCACAGGGGGAGCAGTTCTTC
TRBJ2-1	NA	NA	TRBV10-3	CAISESRVEQFF	TGTGCCATCAGTGAGTCCCGGGTTGAGCAGTTCTTC
TRBJ2-6	NA	NA	TRBV6-5	CASSWGAPFSGANVLTF	TGTGCCAGCAGTTGGGGGGCTCCCTTCTCTGGGGCCAACGTCCTGACTTTC
TRBJ2-1	NA	few	TRBV6-2/TRBV6-3	CASGQSYNEQFF	TGTGCCAGCGGTCAGTCCTACAATGAGCAGTTCTTC
TRBJ2-3	TRBD2	NA	TRBV20-1	CSAWREATDTQYF	TGCAGTGCTTGGCGGGAGGCTACAGATACGCAGTATTTT
TRBJ2-3	TRBD2	NA	TRBV20-1	CSARRAGGEDTQYF	TGCAGTGCTCGCCGGGCGGGGGGCGAAGATACGCAGTATTTT
TRBJ2-7	NA	NA	TRBV28	CASSSASLTYEQYF	TGTGCCAGCAGCTCGGCTAGCTTAACCTACGAGCAGTACTTC
TRBJ2-5	TRBD2	NA	TRBV4-2	CASSQEGGSKETQYF	TGTGCCAGCAGCCAAGAGGGCGGGAGTAAAGAGACCCAGTACTTC
TRBJ2-7	NA	NA	TRBV7-9	CAISLVGDEQYF	TGTGCCATCAGCTTGGTCGGGGACGAGCAGTACTTC
TRBJ2-7	NA	few	TRBV7-6	CASSLSAGSEQYF	TGTGCCAGCAGCTTATCTGCAGGTTCCGAGCAGTACTTC
TRBJ2-7	TRBD2	NA	TRBV28	CASSLALAGGYEQYF	TGTGCCAGCAGTTTAGCACTAGCGGGAGGTTACGAGCAGTACTTC
TRBJ2-7	NA	NA	TRBV6-5	CASSYVAGPEPSYNEQYF	TGTGCCAGCAGTTACGTCGCGGGTCCGGAACCCTCCTACAATGAGCAGTACTTC
TRBJ2-3	TRBD2	NA	TRBV4-3	CASSQDAGGPTDTQYF	TGCGCCAGCAGCCAAGATGCGGGAGGCCCCACAGATACGCAGTATTTT
TRBJ2-7	NA	NA	TRBV27	CASSFLEGGEQYF	TGTGCCAGCAGTTTTCTGGAGGGCGGCGAGCAGTACTTC
TRBJ2-1	NA	NA	TRBV25-1	CASKFSNGEQFF	TGTGCCAGCAAGTTTAGTAACGGTGAGCAGTTCTTC
TRBJ2-1	NA	NA	TRBV7-3	CASSPWGSNEQFF	TGTGCCAGCAGCCCCTGGGGTTCCAATGAGCAGTTCTTC
TRBJ1-6	NA	NA	TRBV27	CASRLRDSYNSPLHF	TGTGCCAGCAGACTGAGGGATTCTTATAATTCACCCCTCCACTTT
TRBJ2-1	NA	NA	TRBV12-3/TRBV12-4	CASRLQGDEQFF	TGTGCCAGCAGGCTCCAGGGCGATGAGCAGTTCTTC
TRBJ2-5	NA	NA	TRBV7-2	CASRIGSSNEQYF	TGTGCCAGCAGAATCGGGTCGAGCAATGAGCAGTACTTC
TRBJ2-7	NA	NA	TRBV7-6	CASSLEPGKTSYGQYF	TGTGCCAGCAGCTTAGAGCCAGGGAAAACATCCTACGGGCAGTACTTC